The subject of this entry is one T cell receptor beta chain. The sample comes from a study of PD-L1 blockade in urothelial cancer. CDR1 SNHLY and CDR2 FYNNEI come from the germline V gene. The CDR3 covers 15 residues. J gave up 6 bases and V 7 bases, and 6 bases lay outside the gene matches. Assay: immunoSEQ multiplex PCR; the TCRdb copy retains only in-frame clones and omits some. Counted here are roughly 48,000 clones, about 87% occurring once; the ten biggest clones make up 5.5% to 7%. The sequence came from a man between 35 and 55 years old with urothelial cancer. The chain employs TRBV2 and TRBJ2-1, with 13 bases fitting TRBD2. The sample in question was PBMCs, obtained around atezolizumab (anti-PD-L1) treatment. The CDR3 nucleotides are TGTGCCAGCACGGGGAGGACTAGCGGGAGCAATGAGCAGTTCTTC. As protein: CASTGRTSGSNEQFF.